The rows below give T cell receptor beta chains drawn from one sample of a study of blood T cell repertoires in COVID-19. Using immunoSEQ multiplex PCR, the repertoire was profiled, and TCRdb retains in-frame clones only, with some absent. The repertoire consists of 350,000 to 450,000 clones, with about 87% occurring once and the leading ten covering around 1.9%. Input material: PBMCs or T cells enriched from blood (not recorded which). The source of these receptors is a man aged 40-55 years in a cohort exposed to, infected with or recovered from COVID-19 (not recorded which). Each CDR3 is given with its conserved first and last residue. A D gene is named only where the DNA matches it firmly. Clone size is stated in some rows and not others, as once, few, many or a class when expanded.

D,size,V,J,length,DNA,CDR3
-,-,TRBV19,TRBJ1-2,14,TGTGCCAGTAGGACGTGGACAGCCCAGTATGGCTACACCTTC,CASRTWTAQYGYTF
-,-,TRBV11-3,TRBJ1-5,11,TGTGCCAGCACGGTAGCTCAGCCCCAGCATTTT,CASTVAQPQHF
-,-,TRBV5-1,TRBJ1-4,13,TGCGCCAGCAGCCTGGGGGGCTTTGAAAAACTGTTTTTT,CASSLGGFEKLFF
TRBD1,-,TRBV3-1/TRBV3-2,TRBJ2-2,14,TGTGCCAGCCGCCGGACAGGGGGCGGCGGGGAGCTGTTTTTT,CASRRTGGGGELFF
TRBD1,-,TRBV28,TRBJ2-4,16,TGTGCCAGCAGTTTTCCCGGACAGGGGTTGAAAAACATTCAGTACTTC,CASSFPGQGLKNIQYF
TRBD2,-,TRBV14,TRBJ2-1,16,TGTGCCAGCAGCCAGGTTTTGACTAGCGGGAGGAATGAGCAGTTCTTC,CASSQVLTSGRNEQFF
-,-,TRBV6-4,TRBJ1-1,14,TGTGCCAGCAGACCAGCGGAGGGGAACACTGAAGCTTTCTTT,CASRPAEGNTEAFF
TRBD1,-,TRBV5-5,TRBJ1-2,15,TGTGCCAGCAGCTTGAGTTTGACAGGGGCCTATGGCTACACCTTC,CASSLSLTGAYGYTF
-,-,TRBV5-4,TRBJ2-1,15,TGTGCCAGCAGGGCCGGGACTGCGGCCTACAATGAGCAGTTCTTC,CASRAGTAAYNEQFF
TRBD1,once,TRBV5-4,TRBJ1-1,16,TGTGCCAGCAGTTTAGAGACAGGGAAGGTAAACACTGAAGCTTTCTTT,CASSLETGKVNTEAFF
-,-,TRBV21-1,TRBJ2-3,15,TGTGCCAGCAGCAAAGGAGGCGGGAGGGCAGATACGCAGTATTTT,CASSKGGGRADTQYF
-,-,TRBV11-3,TRBJ2-2,17,TGTGCCAGCAGCCCCTCCCCGGTAGCGGCGAACACCGGGGAGCTGTTTTTT,CASSPSPVAANTGELFF
TRBD1,-,TRBV28,TRBJ2-7,14,TGTGCCAGCAGTTTCCGGGACAGGGTGGCCGAGCAGTACTTC,CASSFRDRVAEQYF
TRBD1,-,TRBV19,TRBJ2-2,16,TGTGCCAGTAGTATAGGGACAGGGGGCGCCAGCGGGGAGCTGTTTTTT,CASSIGTGGASGELFF
-,-,TRBV27,TRBJ2-2,14,TGTGCCAGCAGGAGCAGGGCGAACACCGGGGAGCTGTTTTTT,CASRSRANTGELFF
TRBD1,once,TRBV5-6,TRBJ1-4,15,TGTGCCAGCAGCTTCAGGACAGGGATGTTTGAAAAACTGTTTTTT,CASSFRTGMFEKLFF
-,once,TRBV6-1,TRBJ1-5,16,TGTGCCAGCAGTGAAACGGGGGGTGTTAACAATCAGCCCCAGCATTTT,CASSETGGVNNQPQHF
TRBD1,-,TRBV5-4,TRBJ2-2,17,TGTGCCAGCAGCTCGGGACAGGGATGGGGGAACACCGGGGAGCTGTTTTTT,CASSSGQGWGNTGELFF
TRBD1,-,TRBV25-1,TRBJ2-7,15,TGTGCCAGCAGTACCCAAGGGGGCTCCCTTTACGAGCAGTACTTC,CASSTQGGSLYEQYF
-,few,TRBV6-5,TRBJ1-5,14,TGTGCCAGCAGTTACTCCTATAGCAATCAGCCCCAGCATTTT,CASSYSYSNQPQHF
-,-,TRBV5-4,TRBJ2-1,12,TGTGCCAGCAGCTTTGGAGTCAATGAGCAGTTCTTC,CASSFGVNEQFF
TRBD1,-,TRBV10-2,TRBJ2-5,15,TGCGCCAGCAGTGAATCAGGGGGCTATCAAGAGACCCAGTACTTC,CASSESGGYQETQYF